This T cell receptor (beta chain) was sequenced during a study of T-cell memory formation after mild COVID-19. Study-level findings and limits: A balance of CD4 and CD8 characterized clones contracting day 15 to 85, whereas later expanders leaned CD4+. CD4+ contracting clones were mainly CM and EM; CD8+ ones, EMRA. For second-wave clones that peaked at day 37, SARS-CoV-2 specificity went unverified. The appearance of some responding clones in pre-infection memory suggested that cross-reactive memory joined.

This clonotype has a handful of counts. What it binds is unknown. One entry per CDR3 protein results from TCRdb running MiXCR on the 5' RACE reads. This table has fewer than 350,000 distinct CDR3 sequences, roughly 8% appearing once. Per the germline V gene, CDR1 is MGHRA and CDR2 is YSYEKL. Unmatched junction bases numbered 8, after V lost 0 bases and J lost 10 bases. The CDR3 totals 16 residues. V and J are TRBV4-1 and TRBJ1-6; 8 bases match TRBD1. The source material was PBMCs or a T cell subset sorted from them (not recorded which). The clonotype comes from a man between 18 and 29 years old who had mild COVID-19 (a few samples of this study predate the infection). Cell type and time point are not known. As DNA, the CDR3 is TGCGCCAGCAGCCAAGAGGACGGACAGGGTGGATCACCCCTCCACTTT. This translates into CASSQEDGQGGSPLHF.